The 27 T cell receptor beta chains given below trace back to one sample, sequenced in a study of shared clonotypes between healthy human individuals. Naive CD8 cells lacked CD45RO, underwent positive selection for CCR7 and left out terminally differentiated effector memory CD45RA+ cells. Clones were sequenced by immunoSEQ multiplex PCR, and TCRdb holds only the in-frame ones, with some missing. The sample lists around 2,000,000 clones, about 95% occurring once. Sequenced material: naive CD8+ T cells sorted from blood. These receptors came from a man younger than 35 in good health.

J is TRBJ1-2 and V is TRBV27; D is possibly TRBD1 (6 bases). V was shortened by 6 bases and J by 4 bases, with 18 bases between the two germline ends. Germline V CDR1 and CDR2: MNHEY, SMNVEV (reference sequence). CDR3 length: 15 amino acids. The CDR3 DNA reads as TGTGCCAGCAGCATCGCGGGGGCGCAAGGCTATGGCTACACCTTC. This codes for CASSIAGAQGYGYTF.

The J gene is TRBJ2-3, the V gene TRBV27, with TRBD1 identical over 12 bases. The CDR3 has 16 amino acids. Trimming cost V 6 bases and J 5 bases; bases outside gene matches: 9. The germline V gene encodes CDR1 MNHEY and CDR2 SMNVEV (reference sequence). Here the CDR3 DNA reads TGTGCCAGCAGCCTTATGGGGACAGGGGGCGGAGATACGCAGTATTTT. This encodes CASSLMGTGGGDTQYF.

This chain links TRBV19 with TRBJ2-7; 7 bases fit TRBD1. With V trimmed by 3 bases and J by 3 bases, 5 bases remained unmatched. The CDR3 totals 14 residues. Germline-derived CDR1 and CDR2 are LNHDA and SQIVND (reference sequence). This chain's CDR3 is CASSIGRGYYEQYF. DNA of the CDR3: TGTGCCAGTAGTATCGGCAGGGGGTACTACGAGCAGTACTTC.

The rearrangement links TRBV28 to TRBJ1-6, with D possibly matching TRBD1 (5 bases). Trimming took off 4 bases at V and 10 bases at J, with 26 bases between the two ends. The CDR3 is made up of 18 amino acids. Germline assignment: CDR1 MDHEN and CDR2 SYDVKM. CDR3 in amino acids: CASSSPRGRVWVRSPLHF. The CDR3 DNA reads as TGTGCCAGCAGTTCTCCTCGGGGGAGGGTTTGGGTCAGGTCACCCCTCCACTTT.

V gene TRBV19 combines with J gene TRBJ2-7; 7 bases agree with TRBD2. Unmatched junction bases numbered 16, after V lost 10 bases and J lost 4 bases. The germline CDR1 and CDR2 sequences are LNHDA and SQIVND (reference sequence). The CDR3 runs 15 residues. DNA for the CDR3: TGTGCCACCTCCCCCCTGGCGGGAGTTCCTTACGAGCAGTACTTC. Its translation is CATSPLAGVPYEQYF.

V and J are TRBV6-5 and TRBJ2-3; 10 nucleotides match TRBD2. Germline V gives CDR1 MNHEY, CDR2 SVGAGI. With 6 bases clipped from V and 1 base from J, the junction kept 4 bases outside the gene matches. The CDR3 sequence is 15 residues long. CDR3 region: CASSLLAGRTDTQYF. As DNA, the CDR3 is TGTGCCAGCAGCCTACTAGCGGGACGCACAGATACGCAGTATTTT.

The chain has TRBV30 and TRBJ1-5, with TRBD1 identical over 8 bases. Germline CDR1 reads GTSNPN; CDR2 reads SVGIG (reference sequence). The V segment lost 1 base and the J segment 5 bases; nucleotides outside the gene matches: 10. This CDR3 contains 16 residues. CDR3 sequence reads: CAWSGVTGGADQPQHF. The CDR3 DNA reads TGTGCCTGGAGTGGGGTAACAGGGGGAGCAGATCAGCCCCAGCATTTT.

Here the CDR3 reads CASSKRQGAYEQYF. CDR3 coding DNA: TGTGCCAGCAGTAAGAGACAGGGGGCCTACGAGCAGTACTTC. The chain couples TRBV6-1 to TRBJ2-7, with 9 bases aligning to TRBD1. CDR3 length: 14 residues. The V gene end was trimmed by 5 bases and the J gene end by 2 bases; junction bases not matched to a gene: 4. The V gene's germline CDR1 is MNHNS and CDR2 SASEGT.

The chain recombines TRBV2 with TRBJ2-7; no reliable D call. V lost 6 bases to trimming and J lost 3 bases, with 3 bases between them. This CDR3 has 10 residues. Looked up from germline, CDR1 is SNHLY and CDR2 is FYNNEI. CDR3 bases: TGTGCCAGCAGAAACTACGAGCAGTACTTC. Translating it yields CASRNYEQYF.

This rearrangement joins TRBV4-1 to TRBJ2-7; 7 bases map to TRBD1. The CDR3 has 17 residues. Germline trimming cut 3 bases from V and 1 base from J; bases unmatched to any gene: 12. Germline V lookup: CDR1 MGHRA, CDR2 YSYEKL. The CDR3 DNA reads TGCGCCAGCAGCCAGGGTAACAGGGGATCATCTTCCTACGAGCAGTACTTC. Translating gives CASSQGNRGSSSYEQYF.

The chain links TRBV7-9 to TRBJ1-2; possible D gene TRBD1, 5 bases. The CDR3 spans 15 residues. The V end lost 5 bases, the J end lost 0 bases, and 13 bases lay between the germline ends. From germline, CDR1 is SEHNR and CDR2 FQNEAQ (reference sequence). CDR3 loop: CASSQGGESNYGYTF. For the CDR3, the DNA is TGTGCCAGCAGCCAGGGCGGGGAATCTAACTATGGCTACACCTTC.

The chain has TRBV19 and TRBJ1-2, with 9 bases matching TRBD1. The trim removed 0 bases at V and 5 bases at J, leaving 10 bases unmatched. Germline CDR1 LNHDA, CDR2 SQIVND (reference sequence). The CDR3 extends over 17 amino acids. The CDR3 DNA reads TGTGCCAGTAGTATAGATCTATCGACAGGGGGTCAATATGGCTACACCTTC. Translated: CASSIDLSTGGQYGYTF.

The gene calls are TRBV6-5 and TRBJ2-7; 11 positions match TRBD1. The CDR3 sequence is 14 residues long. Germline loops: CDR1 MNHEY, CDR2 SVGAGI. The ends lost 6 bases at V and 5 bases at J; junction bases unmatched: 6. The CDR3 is CASRYGQGADEQYF. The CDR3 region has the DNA TGTGCCAGCAGATACGGACAGGGGGCCGACGAGCAGTACTTC.

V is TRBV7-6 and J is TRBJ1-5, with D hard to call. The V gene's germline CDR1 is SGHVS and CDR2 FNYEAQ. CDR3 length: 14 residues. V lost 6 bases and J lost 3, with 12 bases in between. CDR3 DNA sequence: TGTGCCAGCAGTTCTGGCAGTTACAATCAGCCCCAGCATTTT. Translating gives CASSSGSYNQPQHF. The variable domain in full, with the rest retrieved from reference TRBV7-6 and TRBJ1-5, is GAGVSQSPRYKVTKRGQDVALRCDPISGHVSLYWYRQALGQGPEFLTYFNYEAQQDKSGLPNDRFSAERPEGSISTLTIQRTEQRDSAMYRCASSSGSYNQPQHFGDGTRLSIL.

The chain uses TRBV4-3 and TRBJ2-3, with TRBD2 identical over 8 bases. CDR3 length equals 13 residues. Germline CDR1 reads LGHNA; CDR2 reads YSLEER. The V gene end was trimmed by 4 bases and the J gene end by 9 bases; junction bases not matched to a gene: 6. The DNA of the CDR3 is TGCGCCAGCAGCCCCGGGGGGGGCGAGACGCAGTATTTT. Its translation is CASSPGGGETQYF.

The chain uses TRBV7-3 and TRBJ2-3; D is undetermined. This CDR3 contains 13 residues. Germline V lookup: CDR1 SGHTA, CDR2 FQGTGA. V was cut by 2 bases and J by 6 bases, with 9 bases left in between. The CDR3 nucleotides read TGTGCCAGCAGCTTACCAGAGTCGGATACGCAGTATTTT. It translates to CASSLPESDTQYF.

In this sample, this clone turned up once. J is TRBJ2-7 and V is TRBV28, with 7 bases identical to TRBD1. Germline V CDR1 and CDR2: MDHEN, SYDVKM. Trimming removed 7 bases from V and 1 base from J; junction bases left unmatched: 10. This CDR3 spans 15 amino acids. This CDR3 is CASTYGRGSSYEQYF. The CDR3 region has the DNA TGTGCCAGCACCTATGGCAGGGGGTCATCCTACGAGCAGTACTTC.

CDR3 amino acids: CASGFPPDSDGRGQFF. CDR3 DNA: TGTGCTAGTGGTTTTCCCCCCGACAGCGACGGAAGGGGGCAGTTCTTC. This sequence joins TRBV12-5 and TRBJ2-1; D is possibly TRBD1 (5 bases). CDR1 is LGHNT and CDR2 is FRNRAP in the germline V gene. This CDR3 has 16 residues. Between the trimmed V and J ends, which lost 3 bases and 12 bases, there was a span of 24 bases.

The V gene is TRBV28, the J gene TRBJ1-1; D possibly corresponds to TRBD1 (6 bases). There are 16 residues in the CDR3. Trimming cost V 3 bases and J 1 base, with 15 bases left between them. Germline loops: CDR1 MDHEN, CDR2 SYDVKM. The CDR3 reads CASSFPGADENTEAFF. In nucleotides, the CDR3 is TGTGCCAGCAGTTTCCCAGGGGCCGATGAGAACACTGAAGCTTTCTTT.

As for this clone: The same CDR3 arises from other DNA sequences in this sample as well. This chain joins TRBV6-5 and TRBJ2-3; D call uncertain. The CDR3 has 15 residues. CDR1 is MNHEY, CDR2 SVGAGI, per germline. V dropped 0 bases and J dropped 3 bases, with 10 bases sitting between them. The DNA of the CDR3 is TGTGCCAGCAGTTACTCCCGGCTGGGGACAGATACGCAGTATTTT. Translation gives CASSYSRLGTDTQYF.

This CDR3 reads CASSLASGPLLGSYEQYF. The CDR3 DNA reads TGTGCCAGCAGCTTAGCATCCGGACCCCTTCTCGGCTCCTACGAGCAGTACTTC. The chain has TRBV11-2 and TRBJ2-7; D is ambiguous. Trimming shortened V by 1 base and J by 0 bases, and 19 bases separated the two germline ends. CDR1 and CDR2 (germline): SGHAT, FQNNGV. CDR3 size: 18 residues.

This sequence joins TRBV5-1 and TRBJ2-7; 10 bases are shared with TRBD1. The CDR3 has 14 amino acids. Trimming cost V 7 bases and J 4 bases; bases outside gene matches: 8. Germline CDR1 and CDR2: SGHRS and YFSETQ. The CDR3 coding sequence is TGCGCCAGCCCCAGTGGGACAGGGGTTTACGAGCAGTACTTC. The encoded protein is CASPSGTGVYEQYF. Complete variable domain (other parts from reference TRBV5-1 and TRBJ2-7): KAGVTQTPRYLIKTRGQQVTLSCSPISGHRSVSWYQQTPGQGLQFLFEYFSETQRNKGNFPGRFSGRQFSNSRSEMNVSTLELGDSALYLCASPSGTGVYEQYFGPGTRLTVT.

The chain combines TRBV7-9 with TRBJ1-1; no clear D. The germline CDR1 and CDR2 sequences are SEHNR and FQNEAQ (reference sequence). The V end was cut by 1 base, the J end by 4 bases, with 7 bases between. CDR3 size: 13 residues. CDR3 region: CASSLGIVTEAFF. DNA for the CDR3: TGTGCCAGCAGCTTAGGGATAGTCACTGAAGCTTTCTTT.

For the CDR3, the DNA is TGTGCCAGCAGTTCTGGTTTGCAGGGAGTCTACGAGCAGTACTTC. Its translation: CASSSGLQGVYEQYF. This chain links TRBV7-9 with TRBJ2-7; the D gene could be TRBD1 or TRBD2 (5 bases each). This CDR3 has 15 residues. Trimming cost V 6 bases and J 3 bases, with 18 bases left between them. Germline values: CDR1 SEHNR, CDR2 FQNEAQ (reference sequence).

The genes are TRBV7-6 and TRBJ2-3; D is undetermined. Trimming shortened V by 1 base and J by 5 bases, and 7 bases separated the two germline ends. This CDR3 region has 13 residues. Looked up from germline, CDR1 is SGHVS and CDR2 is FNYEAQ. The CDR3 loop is CASSLVPLDTQYF. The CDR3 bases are TGTGCCAGCAGCTTAGTCCCCCTAGATACGCAGTATTTT.

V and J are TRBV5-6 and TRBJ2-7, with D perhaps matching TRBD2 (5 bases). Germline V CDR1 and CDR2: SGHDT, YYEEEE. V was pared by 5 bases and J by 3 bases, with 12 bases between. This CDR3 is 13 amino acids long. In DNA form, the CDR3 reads TGTGCCAGCAGTAAAGACGGAGGCTACGAGCAGTACTTC. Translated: CASSKDGGYEQYF.

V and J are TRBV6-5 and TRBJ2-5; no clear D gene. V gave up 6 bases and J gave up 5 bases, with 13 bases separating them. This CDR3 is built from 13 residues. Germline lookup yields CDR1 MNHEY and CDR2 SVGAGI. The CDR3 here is CASSQGNEETQYF. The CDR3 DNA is TGTGCCAGCAGCCAAGGCAATGAGGAGACCCAGTACTTC.